This TCR beta chain was sequenced for a study of glioma-infiltrating T cells. Using RNA template, CDR3s of TCR alpha and beta were amplified with iRepertoire arm-PCR. Each CDR3 protein gets one entry after TCRdb re-called the multiplex PCR reads with MiXCR. The data show about 400,000 distinct CDR3 sequences, with about two fifths seen just once and 12% held by the top ten. In this sample, this clonotype turned up a few times. Trimming took 2 bases from V and 2 from J, leaving 25 bases between them. In germline, CDR1 is SGHVS, CDR2 FNYEAQ. The length of the CDR3 is 20 residues. The TCR originated in a human donor with low-grade glioma or glioblastoma, undergoing nonglioma brain surgery, or in good health (not recorded which). Specimen: glioma tissue, nonneoplastic brain tissue, or PBMCs (not recorded which). This chain uses TRBV7-6 with TRBJ2-1, with TRBD1 as a possible D gene (6 bases). The CDR3 is CASSLPLRIEQGTPYNEQFF. CDR3 nucleotide sequence: TGTGCCAGCAGCTTACCCCTGAGAATAGAACAGGGTACGCCCTACAATGAGCAGTTCTTC.